One T cell receptor beta chain is described in this entry. The sample is drawn from a study of T cells in Graves' hyperthyroidism and ophthalmopathy. This CDR3 has 14 amino acids. Trimming took off 2 bases at V and 0 bases at J, with 5 bases between the two ends. Germline CDR1 reads LNHDA; CDR2 reads SQIVND (reference sequence). Amplified regions were TCR beta CDR3 sequences from RNA transcripts. HTBI primers drove first-round RT-PCR of the TCR CDR3. TCRdb recomputed calls from the multiplex PCR reads with MiXCR, one row per CDR3 protein. The sample has 600,000 to 700,000 distinct CDR3 sequences, 40% to 55% seen once.

The source of this sequence is an adult man with Graves' disease, either hyperthyroidism or ophthalmopathy (not recorded which). The chain employs TRBV19 and TRBJ1-3; D gene ambiguous. Sample: peripheral blood or thyroid tissue (not recorded which). In nucleotides, the CDR3 is TGTGCCAGTAGTATACCCAGCTCTGGAAACACCATATATTTT. It translates to CASSIPSSGNTIYF.